The rows below give T cell receptor beta chains drawn from one sample of a study of CD8+CD57+ T cells in acquired aplastic anemia. From the reads, TCRdb called clonotypes with MiXCR, one entry per CDR3 protein. The data hold 90,000 to 150,000 distinct CDR3 sequences, with approximately 61% observed a single time. The material sequenced was sorted CD4+, CD8+, or CD8+CD57+ T cells (not recorded which) from PBMCs. Source of these receptors: a human donor with aplastic anemia. Each CDR3 is given with its conserved first and last residue. The order of the fields is clone size, J gene, D gene, V gene, CDR3 protein, CDR3 DNA. The D gene is left open where the match is weak. Only part of the rows carry a size: once, few, many, or a class if the clone is expanded.

size: -
J: TRBJ1-2
D: -
V: TRBV2
CDR3: CASSDAGNYGYTF
DNA: TGTGCCAGCAGTGACGCGGGTAACTATGGCTACACCTTC

size: -
J: TRBJ2-1
D: TRBD1
V: TRBV12-3/TRBV12-4
CDR3: CASNQDRASYNEQFF
DNA: TGTGCCAGCAACCAGGACAGGGCTTCCTACAATGAGCAGTTCTTC

size: -
J: TRBJ1-1
D: -
V: TRBV15
CDR3: CATAKGRTEAFF
DNA: TGTGCCACCGCTAAGGGGCGAACTGAAGCTTTCTTT

size: many
J: TRBJ2-7
D: -
V: TRBV5-6
CDR3: CASSFGSTYEQYF
DNA: TGTGCCAGCAGCTTCGGCTCTACCTACGAGCAGTACTTC

size: -
J: TRBJ2-6
D: -
V: TRBV2
CDR3: CASTRTRSSGANVLTF
DNA: TGTGCCAGCACCCGGACACGATCCTCTGGGGCCAACGTCCTGACTTTC

size: few
J: TRBJ2-5
D: -
V: TRBV20-1
CDR3: CSARGLGRETQYF
DNA: TGCAGTGCTAGAGGGCTAGGGAGGGAGACCCAGTACTTC

size: few
J: TRBJ2-7
D: -
V: TRBV7-9
CDR3: CASSYTQEQYF
DNA: TGTGCCAGCAGCTATACACAGGAGCAGTACTTC

size: -
J: TRBJ2-1
D: -
V: TRBV5-8
CDR3: CASSLPQLYNEQFF
DNA: TGTGCCAGCAGCTTGCCCCAGCTCTACAATGAGCAGTTCTTC

size: -
J: TRBJ1-2
D: -
V: TRBV28
CDR3: CASSFVREGYTF
DNA: TGTGCCAGCAGTTTTGTCAGGGAGGGCTACACCTTC

size: -
J: TRBJ2-7
D: -
V: TRBV6-2/TRBV6-3
CDR3: CASRRGLGPYEQYF
DNA: TGTGCCAGCAGACGCGGACTGGGTCCCTACGAGCAGTACTTC

size: -
J: TRBJ1-1
D: -
V: TRBV2
CDR3: CASSEEVLTEAFF
DNA: TGTGCCAGCAGTGAAGAAGTCCTCACTGAAGCTTTCTTT